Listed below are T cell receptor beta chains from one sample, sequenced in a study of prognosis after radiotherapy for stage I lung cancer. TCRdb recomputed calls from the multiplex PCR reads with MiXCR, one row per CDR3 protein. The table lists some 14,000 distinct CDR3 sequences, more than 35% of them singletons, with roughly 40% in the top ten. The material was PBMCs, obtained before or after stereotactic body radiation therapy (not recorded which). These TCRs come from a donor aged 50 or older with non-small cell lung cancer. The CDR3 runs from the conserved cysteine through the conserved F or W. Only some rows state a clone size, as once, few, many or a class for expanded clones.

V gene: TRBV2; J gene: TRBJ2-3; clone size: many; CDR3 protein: CASSATSGRTDTQYF
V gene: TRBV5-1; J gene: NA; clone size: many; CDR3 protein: CASSWGTGFEGPPNNEQFF
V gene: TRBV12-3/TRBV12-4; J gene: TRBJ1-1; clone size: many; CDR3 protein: CASSFGQANTEAFF
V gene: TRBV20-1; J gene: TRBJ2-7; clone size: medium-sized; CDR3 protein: CSATTQRGGYEQYF
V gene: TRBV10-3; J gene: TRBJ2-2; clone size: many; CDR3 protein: CASAGVAGELFF
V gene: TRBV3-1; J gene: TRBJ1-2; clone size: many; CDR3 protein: CASSTLRTGRDRHTF
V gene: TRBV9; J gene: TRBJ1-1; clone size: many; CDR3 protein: CASSIHRGQDTEAFF
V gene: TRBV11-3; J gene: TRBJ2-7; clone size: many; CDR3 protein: CASSSGPEYEQYF
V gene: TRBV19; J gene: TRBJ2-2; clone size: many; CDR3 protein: CASSRPLQGVTGELFF
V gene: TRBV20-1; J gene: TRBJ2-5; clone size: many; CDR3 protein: CSARASTRWETQYF
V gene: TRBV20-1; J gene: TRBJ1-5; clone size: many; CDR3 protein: CSAWTGPSNQPQHF
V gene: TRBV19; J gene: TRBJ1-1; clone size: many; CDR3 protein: CASSMAQGARTEAFF
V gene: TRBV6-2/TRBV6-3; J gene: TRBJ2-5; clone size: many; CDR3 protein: CASSYSIAGKGETQYF
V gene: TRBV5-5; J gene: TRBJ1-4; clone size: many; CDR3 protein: CASSLRDPNRMTNEKLFF
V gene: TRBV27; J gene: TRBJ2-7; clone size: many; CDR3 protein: CASSRARVGRYEQYF
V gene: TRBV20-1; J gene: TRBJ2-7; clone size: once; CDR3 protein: CSEGRQGLGYEQYF
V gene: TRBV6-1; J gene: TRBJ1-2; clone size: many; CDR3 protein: CASTKSGYGGYTF
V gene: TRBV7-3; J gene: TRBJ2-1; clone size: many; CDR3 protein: CASSRHTGTGGNEQFF
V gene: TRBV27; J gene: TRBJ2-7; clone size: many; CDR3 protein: CASSLKGAEQYF
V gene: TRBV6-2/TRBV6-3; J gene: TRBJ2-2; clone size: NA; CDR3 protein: CASSEVQGHGSWELFF
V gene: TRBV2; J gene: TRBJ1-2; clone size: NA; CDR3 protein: CTSGKGLYTF
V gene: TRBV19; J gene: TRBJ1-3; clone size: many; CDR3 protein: CASSTDRNGNTIYF
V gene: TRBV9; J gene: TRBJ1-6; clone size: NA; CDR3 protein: CASSVEDLRISPLHF
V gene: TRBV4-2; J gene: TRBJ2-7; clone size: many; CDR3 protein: CASSQASSGGIYEQYF
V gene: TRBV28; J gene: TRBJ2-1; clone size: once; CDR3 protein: CASILSSGQKTEQSF
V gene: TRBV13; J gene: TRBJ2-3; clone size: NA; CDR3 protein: CASSLLGDVTDTQYF
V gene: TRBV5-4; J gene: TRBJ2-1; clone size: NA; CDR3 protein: CASSFLDREYNEQFF
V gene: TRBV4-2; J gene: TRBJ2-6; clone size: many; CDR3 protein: CASSQDPASSGANVLTF